The 5 T cell receptor beta chains below all came from one sample that was sequenced in a study of regulatory T cells in long-lasting Graves disease. Time point of the sample: newly diagnosed GD, antithyroid drugs for less than 3 months. Generation of the TCR library employed RNA extracted from PBMCs. Arm-PCR of CDR3 regions and iRepertoire HTBI primers were used to build TCR beta libraries. TCRdb recomputed calls from the multiplex PCR reads with MiXCR, one row per CDR3 protein. The sample consists of a few hundred thousand distinct CDR3 sequences, 15% to 20% of them appearing once. These sequences were also reported in another study, on T cells in Graves' hyperthyroidism and ophthalmopathy.

The sequencing here drew on peripheral blood mononuclear cells (PBMCs), taken at new diagnosis, from a patient treated with antithyroid drugs. All receptors come from a woman aged 30 to 39 with Graves disease.

By frequency in the sample, this clonotype is hyperexpanded. The chain uses TRBV12-3 or TRBV12-4 and TRBJ2-1; the D is unclear. The CDR3 is made up of 13 amino acids. The V end lost 2 bases, the J end lost 2 bases, and 4 bases lay between the germline ends. The CDR3 protein is CASSLFPYNEQFF. The CDR3 DNA reads as TGTGCCAGCAGTTTATTTCCCTACAATGAGCAGTTCTTC.

The count of this clonotype is one. A much larger clone differs from this one at a single base, so this may be a read error. The chain has TRBV6-2 or TRBV6-3 and TRBJ1-2; 10 positions match TRBD1. The CDR3 runs to 15 residues. V shed 5 bases and J 5 bases; nucleotides not matched to a gene: 8. The germline V gene encodes CDR1 MNHEY and CDR2 SVGEGT. CDR3 bases: TGTGCCAGCAGTCACCACCGGACAGGGGGTTATGGCTACACCTTC. Amino acid sequence: CASSHHRTGGYGYTF.

The V call is TRBV5-1, the J call TRBJ1-6; 8 bases are a match to TRBD1. With V trimmed by 7 bases and J by 7 bases, 13 bases remained unmatched. CDR1 is SGHRS, CDR2 YFSETQ, per germline. The CDR3 length is 16 residues. The CDR3 sequence is CASSASRGTGNSPLHF. The CDR3 DNA sequence: TGCGCCAGCTCGGCCTCCCGGGGGACAGGAAATTCACCCCTCCACTTT.

The chain is built from TRBV7-2 and TRBJ2-7, with 9 bases matching TRBD2. Germline CDR1 SGHTA, CDR2 FQGNSA. This CDR3 has 15 amino acids. V dropped 1 base and J dropped 3; count of bases not matched to a gene: 4. The CDR3 DNA follows: TGTGCCAGCAGCTTAGTGGCTAGCGGGGACTACGAGCAGTACTTC. This sequence encodes CASSLVASGDYEQYF.

This clonotype showed up many times. The chain employs TRBV12-3 or TRBV12-4 and TRBJ2-3; TRBD2 might be the D (7 bases). The CDR3 totals 14 residues. Trimming removed 5 bases from V and 7 bases from J, with 16 bases in between. The CDR3 is CASSLGEGEYTQYF. CDR3 coding DNA: TGTGCCAGCAGTCTCGGGGAGGGGGAGTATACGCAGTATTTT.